The rows below give T cell receptor beta chains drawn from one sample of a study of T cell repertoires in cytomegalovirus infection. One entry per CDR3 protein results from TCRdb running MiXCR on the reads. This sample has 450,000 to 650,000 distinct CDR3 sequences, with around two fifths found just once. The antigens these receptors bind are not known. Material: cultured PBMCs, obtained from culture after CMV antigen stimulation. These receptors all come from a human donor in good health (CMV status not recorded). Some clones in this sample may be carry-over from other donors' samples. Both conserved end residues are trimmed from each CDR3. Fields, in order: V gene, J gene, CDR3 protein.

v_gene: TRBV7-9
j_gene: TRBJ2-7
CDR3aa: ASSPDDYEQY

v_gene: TRBV2
j_gene: TRBJ2-3
CDR3aa: ASRTGQITADTQY

v_gene: TRBV30
j_gene: TRBJ1-1
CDR3aa: AWTKGTEAF

v_gene: TRBV2
j_gene: TRBJ2-5
CDR3aa: ASTQQGPEETQY

v_gene: TRBV6-2/TRBV6-3
j_gene: TRBJ2-3
CDR3aa: ASSPGLKSKTQY

v_gene: TRBV7-2
j_gene: TRBJ2-3
CDR3aa: ASSFQGKADTQY

v_gene: TRBV7-2
j_gene: TRBJ2-7
CDR3aa: ASRSIGTQFYEQY

v_gene: TRBV12-3/TRBV12-4
j_gene: TRBJ2-7
CDR3aa: ASSHFTTGNEQY

v_gene: TRBV9
j_gene: TRBJ2-5
CDR3aa: ASSLGPGIETQY

v_gene: TRBV29-1
j_gene: TRBJ2-1
CDR3aa: SVETSGGLYNEQF

v_gene: TRBV7-2
j_gene: TRBJ1-2
CDR3aa: ASRKDRSYYGYT

v_gene: TRBV11-2
j_gene: TRBJ2-2
CDR3aa: ASSSTDRAPGTGELF

v_gene: TRBV7-2
j_gene: TRBJ2-7
CDR3aa: ASSLAGNFYEQY

v_gene: TRBV28
j_gene: TRBJ2-1
CDR3aa: ASSSQGGSEDERF

v_gene: TRBV7-2
j_gene: TRBJ1-1
CDR3aa: ASSTGPNTEAF

v_gene: TRBV12-3/TRBV12-4
j_gene: TRBJ1-3
CDR3aa: ASSRQGPNTIY

v_gene: TRBV6-2/TRBV6-3
j_gene: TRBJ2-1
CDR3aa: ASRSGSGTPVGKQF

v_gene: TRBV7-6
j_gene: TRBJ2-1
CDR3aa: ASSLGVVYNEQF

v_gene: TRBV7-2
j_gene: TRBJ2-1
CDR3aa: ASSVIGRKQF

v_gene: TRBV6-6
j_gene: TRBJ1-3
CDR3aa: ASSPDSQSSGNTIY

v_gene: TRBV28
j_gene: TRBJ2-5
CDR3aa: ASSPPRYWGQETQY

v_gene: TRBV7-2
j_gene: TRBJ1-2
CDR3aa: ASSLRGRNYGYT

v_gene: TRBV7-6
j_gene: TRBJ1-3
CDR3aa: ASSLVADSGNTIY

v_gene: TRBV7-2
j_gene: TRBJ2-7
CDR3aa: ASSLAGGGISYEQY

v_gene: TRBV20-1
j_gene: TRBJ2-1
CDR3aa: SARLGLAGGPNEQF

v_gene: TRBV15
j_gene: TRBJ1-2
CDR3aa: ATSRALRRHT

v_gene: TRBV19
j_gene: TRBJ2-7
CDR3aa: ASTYSGEQY

v_gene: TRBV5-4
j_gene: TRBJ2-7
CDR3aa: ASSLGPGLDSYEQY

v_gene: TRBV7-8
j_gene: TRBJ1-1
CDR3aa: ASSHGGGTEAF

v_gene: TRBV6-2/TRBV6-3
j_gene: TRBJ2-2
CDR3aa: ASSYGQGITGELF

v_gene: TRBV7-9
j_gene: TRBJ2-5
CDR3aa: ASSPGVASGVETQY

v_gene: TRBV7-2
j_gene: TRBJ1-5
CDR3aa: ASSLRTGGDQPQH

v_gene: TRBV7-2
j_gene: TRBJ1-6
CDR3aa: ASSFDLRGGYNSPLH

v_gene: TRBV19
j_gene: TRBJ2-1
CDR3aa: ASTSDWGNEQF

v_gene: TRBV24-1
j_gene: TRBJ2-4
CDR3aa: ATSGAVGLVNIQY